One and the same sample provided the 18 T cell receptor beta chains below, sequenced in a study of T cell repertoires in cytomegalovirus infection. TCRdb ran MiXCR on the reads and lists one entry per CDR3 protein. The repertoire holds approximately 250,000 distinct CDR3 sequences, with 6% to 8% as singletons. What was sequenced was PBMCs. The receptors derive from a human donor in good health (CMV status not recorded). Some clones in this sample may be carry-over from other donors' samples.

A few counts support this clonotype. The gene calls are TRBV20-1 and TRBJ1-5, with D perhaps matching TRBD1 (6 bases). The V and J ends lost 0 bases and 7 bases respectively, with 10 bases between them. The CDR3 runs 13 residues. Germline loops: CDR1 DFQATT, CDR2 SNEGSKA (reference sequence). The DNA of the CDR3 is TGCAGTGCTAGAGATAAGGGGGACCAGCCCCAGCATTTT. Translation gives CSARDKGDQPQHF.

This clonotype was observed many times. This sequence joins TRBV6-2 or TRBV6-3 and TRBJ2-1, with a possible D match to TRBD1 (6 bases). The germline V and J ends were trimmed by 8 bases and 6 bases, with 20 bases remaining between them. CDR1 and CDR2 from the germline V gene are MNHEY and SVGEGT. The CDR3 extends over 15 amino acids. The CDR3 loop reads CASARTGRAANEQFF. The DNA for the CDR3 is TGTGCCAGCGCCCGAACAGGGAGAGCTGCCAATGAGCAGTTCTTC.

This clonotype was counted at least ten times. The chain recombines TRBV24-1 with TRBJ2-2, with D tentatively TRBD1 (6 bases). The germline V and J ends were trimmed by 3 bases and 6 bases, with 13 bases remaining between them. Germline assignment: CDR1 KGHDR and CDR2 SFDVKD. CDR3 length equals 15 residues. The CDR3 loop is CATSDTGKTAGELFF. In DNA form, the CDR3 reads TGTGCCACCAGTGATACAGGGAAGACGGCCGGGGAGCTGTTTTTT.

The genes are TRBV12-3 or TRBV12-4 and TRBJ1-5, with D unclear. V was pared by 5 bases and J by 0 bases, with 8 bases between. The CDR3 is 14 residues long. The CDR3 reads CASSKAGSNQPQHF. The CDR3, as DNA: TGTGCCAGCAGTAAAGCAGGTAGCAATCAGCCCCAGCATTTT.

The rearrangement joins TRBV20-1 to TRBJ2-1, with 7 bases identical to TRBD2. CDR1 is DFQATT, CDR2 SNEGSKA, per germline (reference sequence). Losses at the gene ends were 7 bases for V and 5 bases for J; bases not matched to a gene: 5. This CDR3 comprises 12 residues. Written as DNA, the CDR3 is TGCAGTGTTCACGGGACTAACAATGAGCAGTTCTTC. Translation: CSVHGTNNEQFF.

This clonotype has ten or more counts. This chain uses TRBV28 with TRBJ2-7; TRBD1 or TRBD2 may be the D gene (5 bases each). The CDR3 runs 15 residues. Germline V gene sequence: CDR1 MDHEN, CDR2 SYDVKM. V lost 6 bases and J 0 bases, leaving 15 bases between the germline ends. The chain's CDR3 is CASSIGTESSYEQYF. The CDR3 DNA reads as TGTGCCAGCAGCATAGGGACGGAGAGCTCCTACGAGCAGTACTTC.

This clonotype appeared a few times. The chain recombines TRBV2 with TRBJ2-4, with D tentatively TRBD2 (6 bases). Germline loops: CDR1 SNHLY, CDR2 FYNNEI. CDR3 length equals 15 residues. V was shortened by 3 bases and J by 0 bases, with 9 bases between the two germline ends. CDR3 loop: CASSEGGRAKNIQYF. For the CDR3, the DNA is TGTGCCAGCAGTGAGGGGGGTAGAGCCAAAAACATTCAGTACTTC. Complete variable domain (other parts from reference TRBV2 and TRBJ2-4): EPEVTQTPSHQVTQMGQEVILRCVPISNHLYFYWYRQILGQKVEFLVSFYNNEISEKSEIFDDQFSVERPDGSNFTLKIRSTKLEDSAMYFCASSEGGRAKNIQYFGAGTRLSVL.

This clonotype was detected only a few times. The chain employs TRBV29-1 and TRBJ1-2, with 11 bases identical to TRBD1. CDR1 SQVTM and CDR2 ANQGSEA come from the germline V gene. The CDR3 totals 14 residues. Losses at the gene ends were 6 bases for V and 4 bases for J; bases not matched to a gene: 7. CDR3 nucleotides: TGCAGCGTCGAGGACAGGGGGCGCGGCTATGGCTACACCTTC. Translating it yields CSVEDRGRGYGYTF.

This clonotype came up a few times. The V call is TRBV5-1, the J call TRBJ2-5; TRBD1 matches at 7 bases. The CDR3 length is 12 residues. The J segment lost 1 base and the V segment lost 7 bases, leaving 1 base of the junction unmatched. The germline CDR1 and CDR2 sequences are SGHRS and YFSETQ. The CDR3 coding sequence is TGCGCCAGCGGGACAGCCCAAGAGACCCAGTACTTC. Translating it yields CASGTAQETQYF.

Many counts were recorded for this clonotype. V gene TRBV7-9 combines with J gene TRBJ2-4; the match to TRBD1 covers 7 bases. This CDR3 contains 13 residues. From germline, CDR1 is SEHNR and CDR2 FQNEAQ (reference sequence). With V trimmed by 4 bases and J by 3 bases, 0 bases remained unmatched. DNA of the CDR3: TGTGCCAGCAGCTCAGGGGGCAAAAACATTCAGTACTTC. As protein: CASSSGGKNIQYF.

This clonotype was counted between two and nine times. The chain recombines TRBV2 with TRBJ1-5; 7 nucleotides align to TRBD1. The CDR3 has 15 residues. The V and J ends lost 2 bases and 7 bases, in that order; junction bases with no gene match: 8. Looked up from germline, CDR1 is SNHLY and CDR2 is FYNNEI. CDR3 protein: CASSELGGAGQPQHF. As DNA, the CDR3 is TGTGCCAGCAGTGAATTAGGGGGCGCGGGGCAGCCCCAGCATTTT.

This clonotype was seen ten or more times. This sequence joins TRBV29-1 and TRBJ1-5, with TRBD1 as a possible D gene (5 bases). The V gene lost 6 bases and the J gene lost 1 base, with 10 bases spanning the gap. The CDR3 is made up of 13 amino acids. Germline CDR1 and CDR2: SQVTM and ANQGSEA. The DNA of the CDR3 is TGCAGCGTCCGGGACGAAAGCAATCAGCCCCAGCATTTT. Residues: CSVRDESNQPQHF.

The chain is built from TRBV9 and TRBJ1-6, with TRBD1 matching 9 bases. The CDR3 covers 15 residues. V lost 3 bases and J lost 8; bases outside the gene matches: 6. Germline values: CDR1 SGDLS, CDR2 YYNGEE. CDR3 in DNA: TGTGCCAGCAGCGCTTTCCGGGACAGGGATTCACCCCTCCACTTT. Translating it yields CASSAFRDRDSPLHF.

The table lists this clonotype with a few counts. The chain recombines TRBV3-1 with TRBJ2-5; 8 nucleotides agree with TRBD2. Trimming cost V 2 bases and J 5 bases; bases outside gene matches: 7. The CDR3 runs to 15 residues. Germline V gene lookup returns CDR1 LGHDT and CDR2 YNNKEL (reference sequence). CDR3 sequence (DNA): TGTGCCAGCAGCCAACTCCGGGGGGGCCAGGAGACCCAGTACTTC. Its translation: CASSQLRGGQETQYF.

This clonotype occurred many times. The rearrangement joins TRBV28 to TRBJ1-1; tentative D call: TRBD1 (5 bases). Per the germline V gene, CDR1 is MDHEN and CDR2 is SYDVKM. V dropped 2 bases and J dropped 3 bases, with 7 bases sitting between them. CDR3 length: 13 residues. The CDR3 nucleotides are TGTGCCAGCAGTTTACTCAGGGACACTGAAGCTTTCTTT. Translated, it gives CASSLLRDTEAFF.

This clonotype has ten or more counts. V is TRBV5-1 and J is TRBJ2-1, with 9 bases lining up with TRBD2. CDR1 SGHRS and CDR2 YFSETQ come from the germline V gene. This CDR3 has 15 residues. V lost 1 base, J lost 5 bases, and 4 bases stayed unmatched. The DNA of the CDR3 is TGCGCCAGCAGCTTGTTTCTAGCGGGAAACAATGAGCAGTTCTTC. Translation gives CASSLFLAGNNEQFF.

In this sample, this clonotype turned up many times. This chain connects TRBV7-9 to TRBJ2-2; perhaps TRBD1 as D (6 bases). This CDR3 is built from 16 residues. In germline, CDR1 is SEHNR, CDR2 FQNEAQ (reference sequence). V was clipped by 3 bases and J by 1 base, with 12 bases between them. Here the CDR3 reads CASSFPGAMNTGELFF. CDR3 nucleotide sequence: TGTGCCAGCAGCTTTCCAGGGGCGATGAACACCGGGGAGCTGTTTTTT.

This clonotype was observed at least ten times. V is TRBV7-2 and J is TRBJ1-2; D unresolved. V lost 4 bases to trimming and J lost 4 bases, with 19 bases between them. The CDR3 is 16 amino acids. Germline V gene lookup returns CDR1 SGHTA and CDR2 FQGNSA. The CDR3 DNA is TGTGCCAGCAGCTATTCTCATTTATCCCGTGGCTATGGCTACACCTTC. This sequence encodes CASSYSHLSRGYGYTF.